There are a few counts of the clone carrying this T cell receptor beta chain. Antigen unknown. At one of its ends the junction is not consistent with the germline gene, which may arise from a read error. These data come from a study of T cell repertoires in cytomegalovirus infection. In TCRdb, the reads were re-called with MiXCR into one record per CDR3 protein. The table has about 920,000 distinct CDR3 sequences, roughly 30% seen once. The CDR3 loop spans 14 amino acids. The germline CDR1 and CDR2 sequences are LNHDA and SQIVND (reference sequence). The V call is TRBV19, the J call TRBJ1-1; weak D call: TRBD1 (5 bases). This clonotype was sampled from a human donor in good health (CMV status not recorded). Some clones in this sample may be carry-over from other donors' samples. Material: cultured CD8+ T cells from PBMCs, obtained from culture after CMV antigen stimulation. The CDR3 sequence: CASTDGGAWTEAFF. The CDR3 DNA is TGTGCTAGTACCGATGGAGGGGCCTGGACTGAAGCTTTCTTT.